The sequence of this T cell receptor beta chain was determined in a study of T-cell reconstitution after alpha-beta-depleted transplantation in children. Study findings and constraints: There were reportedly several hundred expanded graft clones from which alpha-beta T cells came about two months after transplant. Some patients owed their high day-60 TCRbeta diversity to surviving recipient T cells and thymic progenitors. When one year had passed after transplant, most T-cell counts and diversity came from newly produced T cells.

Germline CDR1 MGHRA, CDR2 YSYEKL. The V and J ends lost 1 base and 0 bases, in that order; junction bases with no gene match: 12. The CDR3 totals 20 residues. This clonotype was recorded a few times. Its antigen is as yet unknown. It was with unique molecular identifiers that the TCRbeta library was prepared. TCRdb re-derived calls from the PCR reads in MiXCR, one entry per CDR3 protein. The sample shows around 76,000 distinct CDR3 sequences, 15% to 20% of them seen only once. This clonotype was sampled from a male patient aged 2 to 10 who had a stem cell transplant for acute lymphoblastic leukemia, so the T cells may come from the graft donor. The chain recombines TRBV4-1 with TRBJ2-3, with 11 bases aligning to TRBD2. The material was PBMCs, mostly from graft donor cells, obtained 360 days after TCRalphabeta/CD19-depleted stem cell transplant. For the CDR3, the DNA is TGCGCCAGCAGCCAAGCCGGGACTAGCGGATTTCTTTTTAGCACAGATACGCAGTATTTT. Translating gives CASSQAGTSGFLFSTDTQYF.